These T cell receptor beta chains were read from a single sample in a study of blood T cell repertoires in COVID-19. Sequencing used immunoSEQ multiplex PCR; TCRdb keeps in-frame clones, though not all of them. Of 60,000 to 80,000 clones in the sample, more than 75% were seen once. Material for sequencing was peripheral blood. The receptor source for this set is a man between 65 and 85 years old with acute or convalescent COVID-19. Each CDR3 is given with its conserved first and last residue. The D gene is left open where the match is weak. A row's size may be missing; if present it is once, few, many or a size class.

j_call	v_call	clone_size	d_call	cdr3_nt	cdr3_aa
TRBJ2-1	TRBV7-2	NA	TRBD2	TGTGCCAGCAGCTCACTCCCGACTAGCGGGGTCTACAATGAGCAGTTCTTC	CASSSLPTSGVYNEQFF
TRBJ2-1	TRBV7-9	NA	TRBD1	TGTGCCAGCAGCTTAGGCAGGGGGCAACCCAATGAGCAGTTCTTC	CASSLGRGQPNEQFF
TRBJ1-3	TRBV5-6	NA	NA	TGTGCCAGCAGCTTGCCAGATAGCACCGGAAACACCATATATTTT	CASSLPDSTGNTIYF
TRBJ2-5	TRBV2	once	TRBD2	TGTGCCAGCGGGGCGGGGGTTTTAGAGACCCAGTACTTC	CASGAGVLETQYF
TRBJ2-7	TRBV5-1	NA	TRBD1	TGCGCCAGCAGCTTGGGGGGACAGGCCTCCTACGAGCAGTACTTC	CASSLGGQASYEQYF
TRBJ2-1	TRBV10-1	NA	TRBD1	TGCGCCAGCAGTTCTGACAGGGACAATGAGCAGTTCTTC	CASSSDRDNEQFF
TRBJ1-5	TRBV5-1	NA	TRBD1	TGCGCCAGCAGCTCTTCAGGGGGAGTCGGCCAGCCCCAGCATTTT	CASSSSGGVGQPQHF
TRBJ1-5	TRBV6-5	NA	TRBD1	TGTGCCAGCGGGACAGGGGGCCATCAGCCCCAGCATTTT	CASGTGGHQPQHF
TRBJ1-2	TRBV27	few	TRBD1	TGTGCCAGCAGTCCCCCGACAGGGTGGGGAGGTGGCTACACCTTC	CASSPPTGWGGGYTF
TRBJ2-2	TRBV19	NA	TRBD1	TGTGCCAGTAGTCCCCGGGTGGGGACAGGGGTTGCCGGGGAGCTGTTTTTT	CASSPRVGTGVAGELFF
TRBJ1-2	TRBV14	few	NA	TGTGCCAGCAGCCCCGACTACTATGGCTACACCTTC	CASSPDYYGYTF
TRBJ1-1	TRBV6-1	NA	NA	TGTGCCAGCAGTGAAACGTGGCGGGGTACTGAAGCTTTCTTT	CASSETWRGTEAFF
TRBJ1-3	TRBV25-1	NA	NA	TGTGCCAGCAGTGATCGGCAGGGGGGAAACACCATATATTTT	CASSDRQGGNTIYF
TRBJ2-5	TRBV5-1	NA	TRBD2	TGCGCCAGCAGCTTGGACACTAGCGGGGGAGGGCGGGAGACCCAGTACTTC	CASSLDTSGGGRETQYF
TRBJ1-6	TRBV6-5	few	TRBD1	TGTGCCAGCAGTTCTTCCGGATGGGACAGGGATTCACCCCTCCACTTT	CASSSSGWDRDSPLHF
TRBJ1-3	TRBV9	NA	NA	TGTGCCAGCAGCGTAGAGGCAGCTAGTAACACCATATATTTT	CASSVEAASNTIYF
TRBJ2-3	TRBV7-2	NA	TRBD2	TGTGCCAGCAGCTTAGACCTAGCGGGGGGGTTAAATACGCAGTATTTT	CASSLDLAGGLNTQYF
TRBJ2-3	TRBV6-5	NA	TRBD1	TGTGCCAGTCGAGGTAAGGGGGCCGGCACAGATACGCAGTATTTT	CASRGKGAGTDTQYF
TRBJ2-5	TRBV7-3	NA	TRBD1	TGTGCCAGCAGCTCCTATCCCCGCCGAGGGACAGATCTCCGATTGGAGACCCAGTACTTC	CASSSYPRRGTDLRLETQYF
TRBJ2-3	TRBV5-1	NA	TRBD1	TGCGCCAGCAGCTTTTCAGGGGGCAACACAGATACGCAGTATTTT	CASSFSGGNTDTQYF
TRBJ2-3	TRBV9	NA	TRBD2	TGTGCCAGCAGCCTGGGACTAGCGGGTCCAGATACGCAGTATTTT	CASSLGLAGPDTQYF
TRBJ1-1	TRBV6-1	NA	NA	TGTGCCAGCAGTGAACCGCCGGGTGACACTGAAGCTTTCTTT	CASSEPPGDTEAFF
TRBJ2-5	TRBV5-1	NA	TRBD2	TGCGCCAGCAGCGATAATAGCGGGGGTTTGGAGACCCAGTACTTC	CASSDNSGGLETQYF
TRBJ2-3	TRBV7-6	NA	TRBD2	TGTGCCAGCAGCTGGGGCGGGGGGGTAGATACGCAGTATTTT	CASSWGGGVDTQYF
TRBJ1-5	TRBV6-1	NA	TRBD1	TGTGCCAGCAGTGAAACAGGGGTGAGTCAGCCCCAGCATTTT	CASSETGVSQPQHF
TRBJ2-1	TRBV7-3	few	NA	TGTGCCAGCAGCTCGAGCGGGCCCGGCAATGAGCAGTTCTTC	CASSSSGPGNEQFF
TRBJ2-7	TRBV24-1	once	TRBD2	TGTGCCACCAGTGATGGGGGGGGACTAGCATTCGAGCAGTACTTC	CATSDGGGLAFEQYF
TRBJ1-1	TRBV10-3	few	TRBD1	TGTGCCATCACCGCCGGGACAGGGGGCTTTTTTAACACTGAAGCTTTCTTT	CAITAGTGGFFNTEAFF
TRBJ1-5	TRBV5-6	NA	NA	TGTGCCAGCAGCGCGACTCGGACAAGCACGCCCGTGCCCCAGCATTTT	CASSATRTSTPVPQHF
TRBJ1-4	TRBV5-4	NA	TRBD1	TGTGCCAGCAGCTTCTGGGGGGACAGGGATGAAAAACTGTTTTTT	CASSFWGDRDEKLFF
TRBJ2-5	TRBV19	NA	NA	TGTGCCAGTAGTAGAAACACCGCAGAGACCCAGTACTTC	CASSRNTAETQYF
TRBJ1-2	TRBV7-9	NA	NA	TGTGCCAGCAGCCCCGAGGGGGTTCGTGGCTACACCTTC	CASSPEGVRGYTF
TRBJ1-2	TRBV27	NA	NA	TGTGCCAGCAGACAAACAGGGTCCCGTTCTTATGGCTACACCTTC	CASRQTGSRSYGYTF
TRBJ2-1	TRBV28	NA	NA	TGTGCCAGCAGTTTATCCTCCGGTCTTCAGTTCTTC	CASSLSSGLQFF
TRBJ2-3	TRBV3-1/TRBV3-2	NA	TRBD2	TGTGCCAGCACCTCCGTGAGTGCGGGGGGTGGTACGCAGTATTTT	CASTSVSAGGGTQYF
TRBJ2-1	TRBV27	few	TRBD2	TGTGCCAGCACAGGGACTAGCGGGCGTAATGAGCAGTTCTTC	CASTGTSGRNEQFF
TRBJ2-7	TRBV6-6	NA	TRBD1	TGTGCCAGCAGTCCGGACAGGGTAAAGTTCGGCGAGCAGTACTTC	CASSPDRVKFGEQYF
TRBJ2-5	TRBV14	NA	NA	TGTGCCAGCAGCAGAAACAGGCGAGAGACCCAGTACTTC	CASSRNRRETQYF
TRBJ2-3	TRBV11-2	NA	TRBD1	TGTGCCAGCAGCTTGTCTCCCGGGACAGCCATCACAGATACGCAGTATTTT	CASSLSPGTAITDTQYF
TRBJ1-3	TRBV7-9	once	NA	TGTGCCAGCAGCTTTCCCGGGGGAAACACCATATATTTT	CASSFPGGNTIYF
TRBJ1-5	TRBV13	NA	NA	TGTGCCAGCAGCTGGGGGACTAAAGGCGATCAGCCCCAGCATTTT	CASSWGTKGDQPQHF
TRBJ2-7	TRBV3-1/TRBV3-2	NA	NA	TGTGCCAGCAGCCAATTCGGAGGGCCTAACCCACAATTGGAGCAGTACTTC	CASSQFGGPNPQLEQYF
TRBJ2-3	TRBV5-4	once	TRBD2	TGTGCCAGCAGCTTGGTCTCCTTAGCGGGAGGAGGGGATACGCAGTATTTT	CASSLVSLAGGGDTQYF
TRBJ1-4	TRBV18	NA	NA	TGTGCCAGCTCACCACGCGGGATAAATGAAAAACTGTTTTTT	CASSPRGINEKLFF
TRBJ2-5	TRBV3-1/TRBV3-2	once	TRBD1	TGTGCCAGCAGCCAAGAAAAGACCGGGACAGGGTACGAGACCCAGTACTTC	CASSQEKTGTGYETQYF
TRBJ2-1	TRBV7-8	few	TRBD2	TGTGCCAGCAGCTCTCAATGGCGGGGGGGCCTGGTTGAGCAGTTCTTC	CASSSQWRGGLVEQFF
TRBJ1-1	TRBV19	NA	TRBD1	TGTGCCAGTATAGCAGGACAGGGTAACACTGAAGCTTTCTTT	CASIAGQGNTEAFF
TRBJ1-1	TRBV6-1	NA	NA	TGTGCCAGCAGTGAAAGAGATGAGGGAAAAGCTTTCTTT	CASSERDEGKAFF
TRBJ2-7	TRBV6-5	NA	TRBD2	TGTGCCAGCAGTCGGACTAGCGGGCCCTACGAGCAGTACTTC	CASSRTSGPYEQYF
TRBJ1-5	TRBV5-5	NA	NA	TGTGCCAGCAGCTTAGCATCGGGCAATCAGCCCCAGCATTTT	CASSLASGNQPQHF
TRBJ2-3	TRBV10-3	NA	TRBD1	TGTGCCATCAGTGAGTCAAAGGGACAGGTAGATACGCAGTATTTT	CAISESKGQVDTQYF
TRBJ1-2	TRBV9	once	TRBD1	TGTGCCAGCAGCGGACAGGGGCAGGGCTATGGCTACACCTTC	CASSGQGQGYGYTF
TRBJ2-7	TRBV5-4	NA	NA	TGTGCCAGCAGCTTGGCGGGAGGGGGCTCCCTTCCTAGCGAGCAGTACTTC	CASSLAGGGSLPSEQYF
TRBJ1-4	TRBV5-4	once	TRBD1	TGTGCCAGCAGCTCACTGGACAGGGGGCTTGCAACTAATGAAAAACTGTTTTTT	CASSSLDRGLATNEKLFF
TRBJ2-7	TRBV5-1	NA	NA	TGCGCCAGCAGCTTGTTTGGGGGGGCCACCTACGAGCAGTACTTC	CASSLFGGATYEQYF
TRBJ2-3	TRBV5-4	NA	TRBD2	TGTGCCAGCAGCTCCCCTAGCGGGGGGAGCACAGATACGCAGTATTTT	CASSSPSGGSTDTQYF
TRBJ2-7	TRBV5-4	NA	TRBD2	TGTGCCAGCAGCTCGGGGACTAGCGGGAGACATTACGAGCAGTACTTC	CASSSGTSGRHYEQYF
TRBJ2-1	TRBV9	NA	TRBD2	TGTGCCAGCAGCGTAAACGGGAGGCTGTACAATGAGCAGTTCTTC	CASSVNGRLYNEQFF
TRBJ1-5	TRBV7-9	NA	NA	TGTGCCAGCACTCCTACCGGGGATCAGCCCCAGCATTTT	CASTPTGDQPQHF
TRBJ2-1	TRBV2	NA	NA	TGTGCCAGCAGTGAACGGTTCTTGACTGGTGGGTTCTTC	CASSERFLTGGFF